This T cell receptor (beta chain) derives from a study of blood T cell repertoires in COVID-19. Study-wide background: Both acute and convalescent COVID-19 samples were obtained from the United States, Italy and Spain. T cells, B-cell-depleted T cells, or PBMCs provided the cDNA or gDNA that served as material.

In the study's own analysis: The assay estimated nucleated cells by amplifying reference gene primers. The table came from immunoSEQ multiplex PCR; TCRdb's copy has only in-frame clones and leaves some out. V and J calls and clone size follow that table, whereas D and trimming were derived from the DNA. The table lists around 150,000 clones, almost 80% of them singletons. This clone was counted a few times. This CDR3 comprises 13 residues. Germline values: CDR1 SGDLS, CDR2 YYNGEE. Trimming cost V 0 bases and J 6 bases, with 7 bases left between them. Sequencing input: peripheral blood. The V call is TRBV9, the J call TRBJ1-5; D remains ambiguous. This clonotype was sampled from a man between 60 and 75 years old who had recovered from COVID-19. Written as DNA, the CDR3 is TGTGCCAGCAGCGTAGGGGAGTCTCAGCCCCAGCATTTT. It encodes CASSVGESQPQHF. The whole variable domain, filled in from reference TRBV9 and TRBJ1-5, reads DSGVTQTPKHLITATGQRVTLRCSPRSGDLSVYWYQQSLDQGLQFLIQYYNGEERAKGNILERFSAQQFPDLHSELNLSSLELGDSALYFCASSVGESQPQHFGDGTRLSIL.